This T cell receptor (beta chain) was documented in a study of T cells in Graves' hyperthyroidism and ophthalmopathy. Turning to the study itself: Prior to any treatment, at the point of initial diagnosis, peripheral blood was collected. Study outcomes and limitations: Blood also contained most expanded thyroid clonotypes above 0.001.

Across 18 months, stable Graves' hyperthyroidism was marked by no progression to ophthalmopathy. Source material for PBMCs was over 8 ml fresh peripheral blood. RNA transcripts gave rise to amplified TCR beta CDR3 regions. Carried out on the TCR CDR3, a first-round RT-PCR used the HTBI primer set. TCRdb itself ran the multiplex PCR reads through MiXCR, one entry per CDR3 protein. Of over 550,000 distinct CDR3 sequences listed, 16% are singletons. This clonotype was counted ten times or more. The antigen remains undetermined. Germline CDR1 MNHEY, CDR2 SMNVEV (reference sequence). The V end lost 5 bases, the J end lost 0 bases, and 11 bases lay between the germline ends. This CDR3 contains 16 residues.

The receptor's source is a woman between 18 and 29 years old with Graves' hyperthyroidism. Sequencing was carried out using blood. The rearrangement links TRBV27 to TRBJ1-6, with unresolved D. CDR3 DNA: TGTGCCAGCAGTCCACACGGTAGCTCCTATAATTCACCCCTCCACTTT. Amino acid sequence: CASSPHGSSYNSPLHF.